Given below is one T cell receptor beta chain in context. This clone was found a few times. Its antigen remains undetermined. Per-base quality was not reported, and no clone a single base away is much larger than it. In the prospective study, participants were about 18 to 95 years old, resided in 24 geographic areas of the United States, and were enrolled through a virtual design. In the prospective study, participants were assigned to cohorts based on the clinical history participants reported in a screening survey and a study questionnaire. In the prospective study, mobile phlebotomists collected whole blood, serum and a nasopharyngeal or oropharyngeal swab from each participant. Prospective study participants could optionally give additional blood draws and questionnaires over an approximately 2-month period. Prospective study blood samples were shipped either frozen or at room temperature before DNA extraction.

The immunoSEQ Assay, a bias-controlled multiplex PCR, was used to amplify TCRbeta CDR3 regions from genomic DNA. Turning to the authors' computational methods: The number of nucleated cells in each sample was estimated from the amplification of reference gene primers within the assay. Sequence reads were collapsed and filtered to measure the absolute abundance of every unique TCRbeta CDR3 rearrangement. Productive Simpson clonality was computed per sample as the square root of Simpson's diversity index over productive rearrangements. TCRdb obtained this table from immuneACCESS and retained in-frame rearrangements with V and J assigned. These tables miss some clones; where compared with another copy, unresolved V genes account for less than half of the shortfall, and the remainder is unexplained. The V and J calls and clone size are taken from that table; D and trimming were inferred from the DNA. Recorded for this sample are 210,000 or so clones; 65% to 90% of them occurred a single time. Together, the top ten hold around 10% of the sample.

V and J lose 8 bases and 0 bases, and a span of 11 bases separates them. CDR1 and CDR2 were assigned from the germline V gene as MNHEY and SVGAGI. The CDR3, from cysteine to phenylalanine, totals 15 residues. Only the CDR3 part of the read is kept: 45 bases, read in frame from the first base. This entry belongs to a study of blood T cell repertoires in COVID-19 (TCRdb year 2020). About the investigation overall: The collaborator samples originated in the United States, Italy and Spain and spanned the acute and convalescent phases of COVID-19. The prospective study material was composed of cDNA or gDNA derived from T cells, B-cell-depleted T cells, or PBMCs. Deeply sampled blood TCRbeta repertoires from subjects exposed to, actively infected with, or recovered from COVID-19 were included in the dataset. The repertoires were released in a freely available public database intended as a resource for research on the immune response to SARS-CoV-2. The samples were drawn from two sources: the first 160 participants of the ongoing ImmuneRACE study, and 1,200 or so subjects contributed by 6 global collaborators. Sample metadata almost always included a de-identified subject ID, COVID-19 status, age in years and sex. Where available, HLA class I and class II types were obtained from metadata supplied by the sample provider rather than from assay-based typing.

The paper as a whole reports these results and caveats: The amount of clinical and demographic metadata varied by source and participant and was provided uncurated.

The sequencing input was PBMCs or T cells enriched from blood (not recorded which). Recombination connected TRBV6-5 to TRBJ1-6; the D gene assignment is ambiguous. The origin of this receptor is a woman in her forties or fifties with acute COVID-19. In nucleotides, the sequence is TGTGCCAGCCGAGACGGGAGCTCCTATAATTCACCCCTCCACTTT. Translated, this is CASRDGSSYNSPLHF.